Following are 23 T cell receptor beta chains from one sample sequenced in a study of regulatory T cells in long-lasting Graves disease. Building of the TCR beta libraries involved iRepertoire HTBI primers and Arm-PCR of CDR3 regions. Each CDR3 protein is one row after TCRdb ran MiXCR on the multiplex PCR reads. The sample holds hundreds of thousands of distinct CDR3 sequences, roughly a sixth seen once. Time point here: newly diagnosed GD, antithyroid drugs for less than 3 months. RNA extracted from PBMCs served as the sequencing template. This sample was also put to use in a study of T cells in Graves' hyperthyroidism and ophthalmopathy.

This material consisted of peripheral blood mononuclear cells (PBMCs), taken at new diagnosis, from a patient treated with antithyroid drugs. Receptors originate from a man aged 18 to 29 with Graves disease.

This clonotype was detected ten times or more. V and J are TRBV5-1 and TRBJ2-3, with D perhaps TRBD1 (5 bases). The CDR3 runs to 12 residues. Germline V CDR1 and CDR2: SGHRS, YFSETQ. Deletions cut 0 bases from V and 8 bases from J, with 7 bases between. The CDR3, as DNA: TGCGCCAGCAGCTTGGAGCAGGGTACGCAGTATTTT. It is translated as CASSLEQGTQYF. The entire variable domain, with the rest obtained from reference TRBV5-1 and TRBJ2-3, is as follows: KAGVTQTPRYLIKTRGQQVTLSCSPISGHRSVSWYQQTPGQGLQFLFEYFSETQRNKGNFPGRFSGRQFSNSRSEMNVSTLELGDSALYLCASSLEQGTQYFGPGTRLTVL.

This clonotype appeared a few times. The rearrangement uses TRBV3-1 and TRBJ1-2; possible D gene TRBD1, 5 bases. V shed 0 bases and J shed 2 bases, with 10 bases lying between them. The CDR3 runs 15 residues. CDR1 and CDR2 from the germline V gene are LGHDT and YNNKEL (reference sequence). The CDR3 DNA is TGTGCCAGCAGCCAAGATATGGGGCAGAACTATGGCTACACCTTC. Amino acid sequence: CASSQDMGQNYGYTF.

This chain links TRBV19 with TRBJ2-1; 9 bases agree with TRBD2. Trimming cost V 0 bases and J 4 bases; bases outside gene matches: 10. CDR3 length: 18 residues. Germline V gene sequence: CDR1 LNHDA, CDR2 SQIVND (reference sequence). The CDR3 DNA reads as TGTGCCAGTAGTATAGATCGGAGTAGCGGGAGCATTTACAATGAGCAGTTCTTC. As protein: CASSIDRSSGSIYNEQFF.

This clonotype was recorded at least ten times. The genes are TRBV2 and TRBJ2-1, with a weak D call TRBD2 (6 bases). V lost 8 bases and J 5 bases, leaving 22 bases between the germline ends. CDR3 length equals 16 residues. Germline CDR1 SNHLY, CDR2 FYNNEI. The CDR3 DNA is TGTGCCAGCTTGTTTAGCGGAATGTCCGTGGACAATGAGCAGTTCTTC. It yields the protein CASLFSGMSVDNEQFF.

This clonotype was seen repeatedly, ten times or more. The chain links TRBV2 to TRBJ1-1, with unresolved D. Trimming pared 7 bases from V and 0 bases from J, leaving 15 bases between. The CDR3 length is 15 residues. Germline CDR1 is SNHLY and CDR2 is FYNNEI. CDR3 sequence: CASTPRESMNTEAFF. For the CDR3, the DNA is TGTGCCAGCACCCCCCGGGAGAGCATGAACACTGAAGCTTTCTTT.

This clonotype was picked up one time. This chain links TRBV7-9 with TRBJ1-2; 7 bases match TRBD1. CDR3 length: 13 residues. V was clipped by 6 bases and J by 3 bases; unmatched bases: 4. CDR1 is SEHNR, CDR2 FQNEAQ, per germline (reference sequence). CDR3 in DNA: TGTGCCAGCAGAAGCGGACAGGACTATGGCTACACCTTC. This gives the protein CASRSGQDYGYTF.

Many counts were recorded for this clonotype. This rearrangement joins TRBV6-2 or TRBV6-3 to TRBJ2-7; the match to TRBD2 covers 12 bases. Trimming cost V 5 bases and J 2 bases; bases outside gene matches: 7. Germline CDR1 MNHEY, CDR2 SVGEGT. The CDR3 covers 16 residues. The CDR3 region has the DNA TGTGCCAGCAGTGGCCCCGGACTAGCGGGACCCTACGAGCAGTACTTC. Amino acid sequence: CASSGPGLAGPYEQYF.

This clonotype showed up just once. An end of the junction does not agree with germline; a read error may underlie this. The chain carries TRBV29-1 and TRBJ1-2; D might be TRBD1 (6 bases). Looked up from germline, CDR1 is SQVTM and CDR2 is ANQGSEA. CDR3 size: 13 residues. This CDR3 reads CGVSDSQNYGYTF. CDR3 nucleotides: TGCGGCGTTTCGGACAGTCAAAATTATGGCTACACCTTC.

This clonotype was found many times. The rearrangement links TRBV27 to TRBJ2-4; D is uncertain. V gave up 5 bases and J gave up 10 bases, with 12 bases separating them. The germline gives CDR1 MNHEY, CDR2 SMNVEV (reference sequence). The CDR3 extends over 12 amino acids. CDR3 sequence (DNA): TGTGCCAGCAGTCCCCGGTCAGTAATTCAGTACTTC. This translates into CASSPRSVIQYF.

V gene TRBV6-5 combines with J gene TRBJ2-1; 7 bases line up with TRBD2. V was pared by 2 bases and J by 4 bases, with 5 bases of the junction left unmatched. Germline loops: CDR1 MNHEY, CDR2 SVGAGI. This CDR3 spans 15 amino acids. The CDR3 protein is CASSYTPSGYNEQFF. CDR3 sequence (DNA): TGTGCCAGCAGTTACACTCCTAGCGGATACAATGAGCAGTTCTTC.

The genes are TRBV20-1 and TRBJ2-7, with TRBD2 matching over 10 bases. Trimming removed 3 bases from V and 2 bases from J; junction bases left unmatched: 7. The CDR3 loop spans 15 amino acids. Germline CDR1 reads DFQATT; CDR2 reads SNEGSKA (reference sequence). The CDR3 loop is CSASKREGVAYEQYF. CDR3 DNA: TGCAGTGCTAGTAAGCGGGAGGGAGTCGCCTACGAGCAGTACTTC.

In its sample, this clonotype was seen a few times. The rearrangement links TRBV5-1 to TRBJ2-3; D uncertain. V was cut by 5 bases and J by 2 bases, with 6 bases left in between. Germline values: CDR1 SGHRS, CDR2 YFSETQ. This CDR3 is built from 12 residues. As DNA, the CDR3 is TGCGCCAGCAGGGTTACCACAGATACGCAGTATTTT. It specifies CASRVTTDTQYF.

This clonotype was seen a few times. The chain employs TRBV7-3 and TRBJ2-1; TRBD2 matches at 7 bases. Germline CDR1 and CDR2: SGHTA and FQGTGA. The ends lost 2 bases at V and 0 bases at J; junction bases unmatched: 7. This CDR3 is 17 amino acids long. The CDR3 region is CASSLPSGGGSYNEQFF. The CDR3 DNA follows: TGTGCCAGCAGCTTACCCTCGGGGGGAGGCTCCTACAATGAGCAGTTCTTC.

This clonotype has ten or more counts. This chain joins TRBV20-1 and TRBJ2-7, with 10 bases aligning to TRBD1. After removal of 4 bases from V and 5 bases from J, the junction contained 2 bases not matched to a gene. There are 12 residues in the CDR3. CDR1 is DFQATT and CDR2 is SNEGSKA in the germline V gene (reference sequence). The CDR3 protein is CSATTGGHEQYF. The CDR3 DNA is TGCAGTGCTACGACAGGGGGCCACGAGCAGTACTTC.

The table lists this clonotype with many counts. The chain has TRBV9 and TRBJ2-7; no clear D gene. This CDR3 comprises 15 residues. Trimming stripped 0 bases from V and 3 bases from J, with 13 bases between. Looked up from germline, CDR1 is SGDLS and CDR2 is YYNGEE. The CDR3, as DNA: TGTGCCAGCAGCGTAGACAGTCTCGGTGGCTACGAGCAGTACTTC. Its protein product is CASSVDSLGGYEQYF.

In its sample, this clonotype was seen many times. This rearrangement joins TRBV7-3 to TRBJ2-3; 8 bases are a match to TRBD1. Trimming cost V 4 bases and J 0 bases; bases outside gene matches: 9. Germline-derived CDR1 and CDR2 are SGHTA and FQGTGA. This CDR3 region has 17 residues. The CDR3 nucleotides read TGTGCCAGCAGCTCAGGGACAGGCGTACTTAGCACAGATACGCAGTATTTT. Amino acids: CASSSGTGVLSTDTQYF.

With regard to this clonotype: This may stem from a read error, because a much larger clone lies one nucleotide away. The rearrangement uses TRBV12-3 or TRBV12-4 and TRBJ2-2; TRBD1 matches 7 bases. The CDR3 is 17 residues long. Unmatched junction bases numbered 10, after V lost 4 bases and J lost 2 bases. The CDR3 region has the DNA TGTGCCAGCAGTTCGCCGTTGACAGGGCTTAACACCGGGGAGCTGTTTTTT. This encodes CASSSPLTGLNTGELFF.

This clonotype has only a few counts. The rearrangement uses TRBV7-9 and TRBJ2-2, with D uncertain. Trimming took 3 bases from V and 7 from J, leaving 12 bases between them. The CDR3 sequence is 14 residues long. Germline V lookup: CDR1 SEHNR, CDR2 FQNEAQ (reference sequence). CDR3: CASSFARTGGELFF. CDR3 DNA sequence: TGTGCCAGCAGCTTCGCCAGGACGGGCGGGGAGCTGTTTTTT.

A word on this clonotype: At one of its ends the junction is not consistent with the germline gene, which may arise from a read error. The rearrangement uses TRBV20-1 and TRBJ1-5; no firm D call. Per the germline V gene, CDR1 is DFQATT and CDR2 is SNEGSKA (reference sequence). The length of the CDR3 is 13 residues. This CDR3 is CSVSSGSDQPQHF. CDR3 bases: TGCAGTGTTAGTTCGGGGAGCGATCAGCCTCAGCATTTT.

This clonotype appeared a single time. The genes are TRBV7-9 and TRBJ1-1, with D perhaps TRBD1 (5 bases). The V gene lost 3 bases and the J gene lost 1 base, with 9 bases spanning the gap. In germline, CDR1 is SEHNR, CDR2 FQNEAQ (reference sequence). The CDR3 length is 14 residues. The CDR3, as DNA: TGTGCCAGCAGCTTGACAGAAAAGAACACTGAAGCTTTCTTT. As protein: CASSLTEKNTEAFF.

The chain links TRBV7-8 to TRBJ1-1; D perhaps matches TRBD1 (5 bases). Germline-derived CDR1 and CDR2 are SGHVS and FQNEAQ. The V and J ends lost 5 bases and 6 bases respectively, with 16 bases between them. The CDR3 has 14 amino acids. CDR3 DNA sequence: TGTGCCAGCAGCAGACGGGGGGATCTCGCTGAAGCTTTCTTT. Translating it yields CASSRRGDLAEAFF.

This clonotype was observed many times. The J gene is TRBJ1-1, the V gene TRBV30; D call uncertain. V lost 2 bases and J lost 4, with 14 bases in between. This CDR3 contains 14 residues. The germline V gene has CDR1 GTSNPN and CDR2 SVGIG (reference sequence). The CDR3 is CAWSPGPVGTEAFF. The CDR3 region has the DNA TGTGCCTGGAGTCCCGGACCGGTGGGCACTGAAGCTTTCTTT.

This chain links TRBV24-1 with TRBJ2-3, with no clear D. The CDR3 consists of 13 residues. The germline gives CDR1 KGHDR, CDR2 SFDVKD. V was shortened by 4 bases and J by 4 bases, with 8 bases between the two germline ends. CDR3 in DNA: TGTGCCACCAGTGAGACATACGCAGATACGCAGTATTTT. It encodes CATSETYADTQYF.